This is a list of T cell receptor beta chains from one sample in a study of cytomegalovirus exposure and HLA in healthy donors. TCRdb's copy holds only in-frame clones and misses some; the assay was immunoSEQ multiplex PCR. This sample has roughly 82,000 clones, with roughly 72% found just once. Material for sequencing was PBMCs. The receptors here all came from a woman between 50 and 59 years old in good health and CMV-seropositive. Both conserved end residues are part of each CDR3. The D gene is left open where the match is weak. Some rows have no size entry. The others give once, few or many, or a class for an expanded clone.

v_call: TRBV28
j_call: TRBJ1-5
clone_size: .
d_call: TRBD1
cdr3_nt: TGTGCCAGCAGTCTCAGGGGGCCCCTTCAGCCCCAGCATTTT
cdr3_aa: CASSLRGPLQPQHF

v_call: TRBV5-6
j_call: TRBJ2-3
clone_size: .
d_call: .
cdr3_nt: TGTGCCAGCAGCCCGGCGGGACTTTCCCGCACAGATACGCAGTATTTT
cdr3_aa: CASSPAGLSRTDTQYF

v_call: TRBV28
j_call: TRBJ1-2
clone_size: .
d_call: .
cdr3_nt: TGTGCCAGCAGTTTCCCAGGGGTCCCCAGTGATGGCTACACCTTC
cdr3_aa: CASSFPGVPSDGYTF

v_call: TRBV2
j_call: TRBJ1-5
clone_size: .
d_call: .
cdr3_nt: TGTGCCAGCAGTGAAATCAGGGGAAATCAGCCCCAGCATTTT
cdr3_aa: CASSEIRGNQPQHF

v_call: TRBV7-6
j_call: TRBJ2-1
clone_size: .
d_call: .
cdr3_nt: TGTGCCAGCAGCCCACAGGAAATCACTTACAATGAGCAGTTCTTC
cdr3_aa: CASSPQEITYNEQFF

v_call: TRBV5-5
j_call: TRBJ2-7
clone_size: .
d_call: .
cdr3_nt: TGTGCCAGCAGCTTTCTTCTAGCGACCTACGAGCAGTACTTC
cdr3_aa: CASSFLLATYEQYF

v_call: TRBV4-1
j_call: TRBJ2-1
clone_size: .
d_call: TRBD2
cdr3_nt: TGCGCCAGCAGTCCGGGACTAGCGGGAGGGTTCGTTTACAATGAGCAGTTCTTC
cdr3_aa: CASSPGLAGGFVYNEQFF

v_call: TRBV5-1
j_call: TRBJ2-3
clone_size: few
d_call: TRBD2
cdr3_nt: TGCGCCAGCAGCTTCGAGACTAGCGGGGTTTACGATACGCAGTATTTT
cdr3_aa: CASSFETSGVYDTQYF

v_call: TRBV28
j_call: TRBJ2-1
clone_size: many
d_call: TRBD2
cdr3_nt: TGTGCCAGCAGTCCCGCGCGGACTAGCGGGATAACCCCCAACTCCTACAATGAGCAGTTCTTC
cdr3_aa: CASSPARTSGITPNSYNEQFF

v_call: TRBV7-9
j_call: TRBJ1-1
clone_size: .
d_call: TRBD1
cdr3_nt: TGTGCCAGCAGCGCGGGACAGACCCTGAACACTGAAGCTTTCTTT
cdr3_aa: CASSAGQTLNTEAFF

v_call: TRBV2
j_call: TRBJ1-2
clone_size: .
d_call: .
cdr3_nt: TGTGCCAGCAGTGAAACTCGGGACACGGGCTACACCTTC
cdr3_aa: CASSETRDTGYTF

v_call: TRBV5-6
j_call: TRBJ1-1
clone_size: .
d_call: TRBD1
cdr3_nt: TGTGCCAGCAGAAATCTGCGGGGACAGGGGGCATCTGAAGCTTTCTTT
cdr3_aa: CASRNLRGQGASEAFF

v_call: TRBV10-2
j_call: TRBJ2-1
clone_size: .
d_call: TRBD2
cdr3_nt: TGCGCCAGCAGTGGGACTAGCGGGATTAATGAGCAGTTCTTC
cdr3_aa: CASSGTSGINEQFF

v_call: TRBV4-2
j_call: TRBJ2-3
clone_size: few
d_call: TRBD2
cdr3_nt: TGTGCCAGCAGCCAGGTTCTAGCGGGAGGGTCAGATACGCAGTATTTT
cdr3_aa: CASSQVLAGGSDTQYF

v_call: TRBV19
j_call: TRBJ1-5
clone_size: .
d_call: .
cdr3_nt: TGTGCCAGTAGTATAGTCGGAGACAGGTGGGATCAGCCCCAGCATTTT
cdr3_aa: CASSIVGDRWDQPQHF

v_call: TRBV4-2
j_call: TRBJ1-2
clone_size: .
d_call: .
cdr3_nt: TGTGCCAGCAGCCAAGAGTTCGGGGCTAACTATGGCTACACCTTC
cdr3_aa: CASSQEFGANYGYTF

v_call: TRBV4-1
j_call: TRBJ1-2
clone_size: .
d_call: TRBD1
cdr3_nt: TGCGCCAGCAGTCCCCGGACAGGCACCTCATCCTCCCCCTACACCTTC
cdr3_aa: CASSPRTGTSSSPYTF

v_call: TRBV7-9
j_call: TRBJ1-2
clone_size: .
d_call: .
cdr3_nt: TGTGCCAGCAGCTCGACAGTGTATGGCTACACCTTC
cdr3_aa: CASSSTVYGYTF

v_call: TRBV18
j_call: TRBJ2-5
clone_size: .
d_call: .
cdr3_nt: TGTGCCAGCTCACCACCCTCAGGGCTCGGAGAGACCCAGTACTTC
cdr3_aa: CASSPPSGLGETQYF

v_call: TRBV7-9
j_call: TRBJ2-5
clone_size: .
d_call: TRBD2
cdr3_nt: TGTGCCAGCAGCTTTAGCGGGAGGCAAGAGACCCAGTACTTC
cdr3_aa: CASSFSGRQETQYF